Listed here are 8 T cell receptor beta chains from one sample, sequenced in a study of control samples from healthy donors and cancer patients. Clones were sequenced by immunoSEQ multiplex PCR, and TCRdb holds only the in-frame ones, with some missing. The table lists over 100,000 clones, approximately 90% of them singletons, with about 4.2% in the top ten. Sequences were obtained from blood. The source is a human donor in good health. The donor label of this sample is uncertain.

The chain is built from TRBV14 and TRBJ1-2; no clear D gene. In germline, CDR1 is SGHDN, CDR2 FVKESK. The CDR3 contains 17 residues. Trimming took off 0 bases at V and 2 bases at J, with 16 bases between the two ends. DNA for the CDR3: TGTGCCAGCAGCCAAGATCTTGTTGCAGGCTTGAACTATGGCTACACCTTC. It is translated as CASSQDLVAGLNYGYTF.

J is TRBJ1-4 and V is TRBV6-5; a weak D match, TRBD1 (6 bases). This CDR3 comprises 15 residues. V dropped 10 bases and J dropped 0 bases, with 15 bases sitting between them. Per germline, CDR1 MNHEY and CDR2 SVGAGI. CDR3 in DNA: TGTGCCACCGAGGGGGGGTCAGCAACTAATGAAAAACTGTTTTTT. It translates to CATEGGSATNEKLFF.

This clone was recorded once. The rearrangement uses TRBV11-1 and TRBJ1-2; 9 bases line up with TRBD1. Trimming took 0 bases from V and 2 from J; bases not matched to a gene: 1. Germline V gene sequence: CDR1 SGHAT, CDR2 FQDESV (reference sequence). CDR3 length: 15 residues. CDR3 in DNA: TGTGCCAGCAGCTTAGCCGGGACAGGGAACTATGGCTACACCTTC. It translates to CASSLAGTGNYGYTF.

The chain employs TRBV3-1 (or the pseudogene TRBV3-2) and TRBJ2-3, with D possibly being TRBD1 (7 bases). Trimming stripped 4 bases from V and 2 bases from J, with 16 bases between. Germline V lookup: CDR1 LGHDT, CDR2 YNNKEL (reference sequence). The CDR3 contains 16 residues. The CDR3 DNA reads TGTGCCAGCAGCCCCCAAGGGGGCGGGGCCACAGATACGCAGTATTTT. This gives the protein CASSPQGGGATDTQYF.

V usage is TRBV5-8 and J usage is TRBJ2-5; D may match TRBD1 or TRBD2 (5 bases each). The germline V gene encodes CDR1 SGHTS and CDR2 YDEGEE. This CDR3 is built from 15 residues. V lost 1 base to trimming and J lost 5 bases, with 15 bases between them. As DNA, the CDR3 is TGTGCCAGCAGCTTGCAGGGACGCTGGCTTGAGACCCAGTACTTC. Translating gives CASSLQGRWLETQYF.

This clone was seen repeatedly, ten times or more. V usage is TRBV6-1 and J usage is TRBJ2-7, with D possibly matching TRBD1 (5 bases). V was trimmed by 2 bases and J by 0 bases, leaving 11 bases between them. This CDR3 has 15 amino acids. Germline loops: CDR1 MNHNS, CDR2 SASEGT. CDR3 bases: TGTGCCAGCAGTGAACTGGCCGACAGCTCCTACGAGCAGTACGTC. Its translation is CASSELADSSYEQYV.

Only one count was recorded for this clone. The CDR3 sequence: CASSQTAGRPDEQYF. CDR3 nucleotide sequence: TGTGCCAGCAGCCAAACGGCCGGCCGCCCTGACGAGCAGTACTTC. This chain connects TRBV3-1 (or the pseudogene TRBV3-2) to TRBJ2-7; D call uncertain. CDR3 length: 15 residues. V lost 2 bases to trimming and J lost 5 bases, with 16 bases between them. Germline V gives CDR1 LGHDT, CDR2 YNNKEL (reference sequence).

This clone was seen only once. The J gene is TRBJ1-6, the V gene TRBV7-6; no definite D call. Between the trimmed V and J ends, which lost 2 bases and 5 bases, there was a span of 7 bases. The germline gives CDR1 SGHVS, CDR2 FNYEAQ. CDR3 length: 14 amino acids. The CDR3 reads CASSLRQNNSPLHF. CDR3 coding DNA: TGTGCCAGCAGCTTAAGGCAGAATAATTCACCCCTCCACTTT.